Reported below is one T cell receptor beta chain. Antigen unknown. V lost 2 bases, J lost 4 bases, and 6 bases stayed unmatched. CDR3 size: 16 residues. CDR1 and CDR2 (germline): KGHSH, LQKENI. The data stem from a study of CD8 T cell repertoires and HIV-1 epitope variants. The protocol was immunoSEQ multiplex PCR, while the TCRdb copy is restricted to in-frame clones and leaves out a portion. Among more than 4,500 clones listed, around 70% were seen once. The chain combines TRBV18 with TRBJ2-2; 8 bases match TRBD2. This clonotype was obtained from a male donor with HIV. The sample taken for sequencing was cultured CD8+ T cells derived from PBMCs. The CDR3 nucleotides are TGTGCCAGCTCACCAGCGGGGGGCTCCGGCACCGGGGAGCTGTTTTTT. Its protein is CASSPAGGSGTGELFF.